The T cell receptor (beta chain) described here comes from a study of spatial heterogeneity in lung cancer. In the study overall: Sequence detection consistently recorded a greater number of beta-chain than alpha-chain sequences. TCR and UMI combinations that were unique each appeared, on average, more than ten times in raw reads.

Time point of the sample: sample taken at primary tumor resection. The donor population consisted of some 67 patients with untreated, early-stage non-small cell lung cancer. Whole RNA from tumor, nontumor lung or frozen PBMC was sequenced unsorted. Study-level points and caveats: Mutation tallies in tumors tracked expanded intratumoral alpha and beta TCR counts.

TCRdb re-derived calls from the 5' RACE reads in MiXCR, one entry per CDR3 protein. This sample has 4,000 to 6,000 distinct CDR3 sequences, with 5.5% to 7% found just once. This clonotype appeared many times. Its antigen is as yet unknown. Little can be read into the size of this beta chain, an off-target read in a library designed for alpha chains. V lost 3 bases, J lost 0 bases, and 3 bases lay in between. CDR1 and CDR2 from the germline V gene are SNHLY and FYNNEI. The CDR3 consists of 14 residues. The clonotype originates from a female donor with early-stage non-small cell lung cancer. The chain combines TRBV2 with TRBJ2-6; no firm D call. The sample here was lung tumor tissue, taken at surgery. This CDR3 is CASSDSSGANVLTF. The CDR3 DNA is TGTGCCAGCAGTGACAGCTCTGGGGCCAACGTCCTGACTTTC.